These T cell receptor beta chains were read from a single sample in a study of blood T cell repertoires in COVID-19. Assay used: immunoSEQ multiplex PCR; TCRdb lists only in-frame clones, some missing. Of about 200,000 clones listed, approximately 85% are singletons. Input material: peripheral blood. These receptors originate from a woman over 75 with acute or convalescent COVID-19. CDR3s include the opening cysteine and the closing phenylalanine or tryptophan. The D gene is left open where the match is weak. Clone size appears in some rows only: once, few, many, or a class for an expanded clone.

V gene	J gene	D gene	clone size	CDR3 length	CDR3 DNA	CDR3 protein
TRBV2	TRBJ2-2	TRBD2	.	15	TGTGCCAGCAGTAGGACTAGCTGGAACACCGGGGAGCTGTTTTTT	CASSRTSWNTGELFF
TRBV7-2	TRBJ2-7	TRBD1	.	15	TGTGCCAGCAGCTTCGACAGGGGGCAGGCGCGCGAGCAGTACTTC	CASSFDRGQAREQYF
TRBV19	TRBJ2-1	TRBD2	.	14	TGTGCCAGTGGGGGAGGGTACTCCTACAATGAGCAGTTCTTC	CASGGGYSYNEQFF
TRBV18	TRBJ1-5	TRBD1	.	15	TGTGCCAGCTCGCCCGGGACAGGAGGCAATCAGCCCCAGCATTTT	CASSPGTGGNQPQHF
TRBV3-1/TRBV3-2	TRBJ2-7	TRBD1	once	14	TGTGCCAGCAACCGACAGGGGGCACCCTACGAGCAGTACTTC	CASNRQGAPYEQYF
TRBV7-2	TRBJ1-5	TRBD1	.	13	TGTGCCAGCAGCATTGGACAGGGCCAGCCCCAGCATTTT	CASSIGQGQPQHF
TRBV19	TRBJ1-6	.	once	14	TGTGCCAGTAGTATAGATTGGAGTAATTCACCCCTCCACTTT	CASSIDWSNSPLHF
TRBV28	TRBJ1-5	.	once	12	TGTGCCAGCAGTCTAACCGCGCAGCCCCAGCATTTT	CASSLTAQPQHF
TRBV28	TRBJ2-7	TRBD1	.	16	TGTGCCAGCAGTTCCCTGAACAGGGGCCTAGCCTACGAGCAGTACTTC	CASSSLNRGLAYEQYF
TRBV5-5	TRBJ1-1	.	.	15	TGTGCCAGCAGCTTGGTTGCCGGGAGGGGCACTGAAGCTTTCTTT	CASSLVAGRGTEAFF